This T cell receptor beta chain was obtained from a study of blood T cell repertoires in COVID-19. Study-level background: Sites in the United States, Italy and Spain provided acute and convalescent COVID-19 samples. T cells, B-cell-depleted T cells, or PBMCs provided the cDNA or gDNA that served as material.

Authors' analysis steps: Amplification from reference gene primers served as the basis for estimated nucleated cell counts. Data came from immunoSEQ multiplex PCR; TCRdb stores just in-frame clones and leaves some out. The V and J calls and clone size are taken from that table; D and trimming were inferred from the DNA. This table has roughly 300,000 clones, around nine tenths appearing once. V lost 5 bases to trimming and J lost 4 bases, with 14 bases between them. The CDR3 consists of 15 residues. Germline values: CDR1 MNHEY, CDR2 SVGAGI. A Seattle source enrolled patients during active infection and followed them longitudinally.

The specimen sequenced was peripheral blood. The chain uses TRBV6-5 and TRBJ2-2; D may be TRBD1 (6 bases). The clonotype originates from a woman aged 25 to 39 with COVID-19, enrolled during active disease. In DNA, the CDR3 is TGTGCCAGCAGTACACAGGGAAGAGGCACCGGGGAGCTGTTTTTT. Translated, it gives CASSTQGRGTGELFF.